One sample yielded the 27 T cell receptor beta chains listed below, sequenced in a study of early T cells in non-severe SARS-CoV-2 infection. TCRdb reprocessed the 5' RACE reads with MiXCR, giving one entry per CDR3 protein. The profile covers some 38,000 distinct CDR3 sequences, with roughly 6% appearing a single time and 4% to 4.5% taken by the ten largest. Sequenced material: whole blood, taken at baseline. The receptors were gathered from an adult who was a healthcare worker with PCR-confirmed SARS-CoV-2 infection or an uninfected control (not recorded which).

The chain carries TRBV25-1 and TRBJ2-7; 12 nucleotides agree with TRBD1. V lost 1 base and J lost 7; bases outside the gene matches: 5. CDR1 and CDR2 (germline): MGHDK, SYGVNS. This CDR3 comprises 15 residues. CDR3 in DNA: TGTGCCAGCAGTGAATCGGGACAGGGGGCGAGGGAGCAGTACTTC. Protein: CASSESGQGAREQYF.

This clonotype was picked up many times. The CDR3 protein is CASRDGKEQFF. CDR3 nucleotides: TGTGCCAGCCGCGACGGAAAAGAGCAGTTCTTC. This rearrangement joins TRBV6-2 or TRBV6-3 to TRBJ2-1; D gene ambiguous. With 8 bases removed from V and 10 bases from J, the gap between germline ends came to 12 bases. CDR3 length: 11 residues. The germline gives CDR1 MNHEY, CDR2 SVGEGT.

This clonotype was recorded many times. The chain links TRBV14 to TRBJ1-2, with no clear D. The CDR3 has 14 residues. Germline V lookup: CDR1 SGHDN, CDR2 FVKESK. V was trimmed by 4 bases and J by 4 bases, leaving 13 bases between them. The CDR3 protein is CASSPDIMSYGYTF. CDR3 in DNA: TGTGCCAGCAGCCCTGACATTATGAGCTATGGCTACACCTTC.

This clonotype appeared a few times. The chain employs TRBV7-2 and TRBJ1-2, with D uncertain. Between the trimmed V and J ends, which lost 1 base and 6 bases, there was a span of 12 bases. This CDR3 contains 14 residues. The germline V gene has CDR1 SGHTA and CDR2 FQGNSA. The CDR3 sequence is CASSLVPELNGYTF. The CDR3, as DNA: TGTGCCAGCAGCTTAGTTCCGGAGTTAAATGGCTACACCTTC. The entire variable domain, with the rest obtained from reference TRBV7-2 and TRBJ1-2, is as follows: GAGVSQSPSNKVTEKGKDVELRCDPISGHTALYWYRQSLGQGLEFLIYFQGNSAPDKSGLPSDRFSAERTGGSVSTLTIQRTQQEDSAVYLCASSLVPELNGYTFGSGTRLTVV.

There are many counts of this clonotype. The chain employs TRBV7-2 and TRBJ1-1, with TRBD1 matching 10 bases. The CDR3 has 15 amino acids. V was clipped by 7 bases and J by 5 bases; unmatched bases: 10. Germline CDR1 and CDR2: SGHTA and FQGNSA. This CDR3 is CASTQVGTGVTEAFF. CDR3 DNA: TGTGCCAGCACCCAAGTCGGGACAGGGGTTACTGAAGCTTTCTTT.

The genes are TRBV12-3 or TRBV12-4 and TRBJ2-7; 7 nucleotides match TRBD1. The CDR3 covers 13 residues. V shed 7 bases and J 4 bases; nucleotides not matched to a gene: 7. CDR3 amino acids: CASTLRGKYEQYF. CDR3 nucleotide sequence: TGTGCCAGCACGCTCAGGGGGAAATACGAGCAGTACTTC.

This clonotype was recorded at least ten times. The genes are TRBV30 and TRBJ1-1; D unresolved. The CDR3 loop spans 13 amino acids. V was trimmed by 3 bases and J by 3 bases, leaving 11 bases between them. Germline values: CDR1 GTSNPN, CDR2 SVGIG (reference sequence). The CDR3 sequence is CAWRIRTDTEAFF. CDR3 DNA: TGTGCCTGGAGGATCAGGACGGACACTGAAGCTTTCTTT.

This clonotype appeared many times. This rearrangement joins TRBV12-5 to TRBJ1-5, with 7 bases aligning to TRBD1. V lost 5 bases and J lost 8; bases outside the gene matches: 15. Germline CDR1 is LGHNT and CDR2 is FRNRAP. There are 16 residues in the CDR3. The CDR3 protein is CASGQRGQAGPKPQHF. As DNA, the CDR3 is TGTGCTAGTGGTCAAAGGGGGCAAGCGGGCCCAAAGCCCCAGCATTTT.

This clonotype was counted many times. This rearrangement joins TRBV13 to TRBJ2-7; D is ambiguous. Germline loops: CDR1 PRHDT, CDR2 FYEKMQ (reference sequence). V lost 2 bases, J lost 4 bases, and 15 bases lay in between. The CDR3 is 15 amino acids. The CDR3 sequence: CASSLSKIQEYEQYF. CDR3 DNA sequence: TGTGCCAGCAGCTTATCCAAGATCCAAGAGTACGAGCAGTACTTC.

This clonotype was observed a handful of times. V gene TRBV20-1 combines with J gene TRBJ2-1; 11 bases align to TRBD2. The CDR3 is 16 amino acids. Germline trimming cut 0 bases from V and 3 bases from J; bases unmatched to any gene: 4. Germline V gene sequence: CDR1 DFQATT, CDR2 SNEGSKA (reference sequence). This chain's CDR3 is CSARDPTSGVYNEQFF. As DNA, the CDR3 is TGCAGTGCTAGAGATCCGACTAGCGGGGTCTACAATGAGCAGTTCTTC.

There are many counts of this clonotype. The chain recombines TRBV7-9 with TRBJ2-3; D remains ambiguous. The germline V gene encodes CDR1 SEHNR and CDR2 FQNEAQ (reference sequence). The CDR3 covers 12 residues. V lost 4 bases, J lost 6 bases, and 8 bases lay in between. In DNA form, the CDR3 reads TGTGCCAGCAGCTACAGTGCTGATACGCAGTATTTT. Amino acids: CASSYSADTQYF.

This clonotype was detected ten times or more. The V call is TRBV20-1, the J call TRBJ2-3; 16 bases fit TRBD2. V lost 0 bases, J lost 4 bases, and 19 bases stayed unmatched. Germline-derived CDR1 and CDR2 are DFQATT and SNEGSKA (reference sequence). The CDR3 extends over 22 amino acids. The CDR3 loop is CSARDLVPSSGLAGGRADTQYF. CDR3 nucleotide sequence: TGCAGTGCTAGAGATCTGGTCCCTAGTTCGGGACTAGCGGGAGGGCGGGCAGATACGCAGTATTTT.

This clonotype was seen many times. V gene TRBV7-9 combines with J gene TRBJ2-7; the match to TRBD1 covers 8 bases. The CDR3 totals 18 residues. V was clipped by 5 bases and J by 2 bases; unmatched bases: 17. CDR1 and CDR2 (germline): SEHNR, FQNEAQ (reference sequence). The CDR3 here is CASSRGGKIQGVPYEQYF. The CDR3 nucleotides are TGTGCCAGCAGCCGAGGAGGAAAGATACAGGGGGTTCCCTACGAGCAGTACTTC.

The table lists this clonotype with many counts. This chain joins TRBV10-2 and TRBJ2-2; maybe TRBD2 (6 bases). Trimming took off 10 bases at V and 5 bases at J, with 23 bases between the two ends. Germline V gene lookup returns CDR1 WSHSY and CDR2 SAAADI. The CDR3 contains 16 residues. The CDR3 loop is CATTVFVGGRTGELFF. The CDR3, as DNA: TGCGCCACCACTGTCTTCGTGGGGGGAAGGACCGGGGAGCTGTTTTTT.

In this sample, this clonotype turned up many times. The rearrangement uses TRBV3-1 and TRBJ2-7, with a tentative D call TRBD2 (7 bases). CDR3 length: 15 residues. CDR1 and CDR2 (germline): LGHDT, YNNKEL (reference sequence). The ends were cut back, 4 bases at V and 4 bases at J, with 17 bases in the middle. The CDR3, as DNA: TGTGCCAGCAGCCGCACCTGGGGGGGCCTTTACGAGCAGTACTTC. Translation gives CASSRTWGGLYEQYF.

In its sample, this clonotype was seen many times. The rearrangement uses TRBV12-3 or TRBV12-4 and TRBJ1-2; 7 nucleotides align to TRBD1. The CDR3 totals 13 residues. V gave up 4 bases and J gave up 8 bases; unmatched junction bases: 7. CDR3: CASSSQGPLGYTF. CDR3 nucleotide sequence: TGTGCCAGCAGTTCACAGGGGCCTTTAGGCTACACCTTC.

This clonotype has ten or more counts. The genes are TRBV21-1 and TRBJ1-2; TRBD1, the D gene given by the table, was not confirmed from the DNA. TRBV21-1 is given as a pseudogene. The CDR3 contains 13 residues. The CDR3 coding sequence is TGTGCCAGCACCACTCCCGGGACCAGGGGCTACACCTTC. Its translation: CASTTPGTRGYTF.

This clonotype has at least ten counts. The chain joins TRBV6-1 to TRBJ2-2, with TRBD2 identical over 7 bases. Trimming removed 5 bases from V and 5 bases from J; junction bases left unmatched: 11. This CDR3 comprises 16 residues. The germline gives CDR1 MNHNS, CDR2 SASEGT. CDR3: CASSPTTSVRTGELFF. The CDR3 DNA is TGTGCCAGCAGTCCAACTACTAGCGTACGTACCGGGGAGCTGTTTTTT.

This clonotype appeared many times. The chain joins TRBV29-1 to TRBJ1-1; D is uncertain. The V and J ends lost 3 bases and 0 bases respectively, with 11 bases between them. Germline V lookup: CDR1 SQVTM, CDR2 ANQGSEA. The CDR3 covers 14 residues. CDR3 sequence (DNA): TGCAGCGTTGATCGGGCAGGCATGAACACTGAAGCTTTCTTT. Translated: CSVDRAGMNTEAFF.

This clonotype was recorded many times. The chain couples TRBV2 to TRBJ2-3; the D call may be TRBD1 or TRBD2 (5 bases each). Per germline, CDR1 SNHLY and CDR2 FYNNEI. Trimming removed 4 bases from V and 5 bases from J, with 19 bases in between. The CDR3 sequence is 16 residues long. The CDR3 spells CASSGYGTGLIDTQYF. Written as DNA, the CDR3 is TGTGCCAGCAGTGGATACGGGACGGGCCTCATAGATACGCAGTATTTT. The variable domain in full, with the rest retrieved from reference TRBV2 and TRBJ2-3, is EPEVTQTPSHQVTQMGQEVILRCVPISNHLYFYWYRQILGQKVEFLVSFYNNEISEKSEIFDDQFSVERPDGSNFTLKIRSTKLEDSAMYFCASSGYGTGLIDTQYFGPGTRLTVL.

This clonotype was observed a few times. The gene calls are TRBV25-1 and TRBJ2-3; the D call may be TRBD1 or TRBD2 (5 bases each). Germline V gives CDR1 MGHDK, CDR2 SYGVNS. Trimming cost V 4 bases and J 6 bases, with 20 bases left between them. CDR3 length: 16 amino acids. The CDR3 nucleotides read TGTGCCAGCAGTGCCGGGACGGCTTTTGGGTCCGATACGCAGTATTTT. Protein: CASSAGTAFGSDTQYF.

This clonotype was seen repeatedly, ten times or more. This sequence joins TRBV19 and TRBJ2-5, with D unresolved. The CDR3 is 14 amino acids. Trimming cost V 5 bases and J 2 bases, with 12 bases left between them. Per germline, CDR1 LNHDA and CDR2 SQIVND (reference sequence). Written as DNA, the CDR3 is TGTGCCAGTAGTGCGAGGACGGCTCAAGAGACCCAGTACTTC. Translating it yields CASSARTAQETQYF.

This clonotype was counted at least ten times. DNA for the CDR3: TGTGCCATCAGGGACGGGGGGGCCGGCAATGAGCAGTTCTTC. It encodes CAIRDGGAGNEQFF. The chain employs TRBV10-3 and TRBJ2-1, with 8 positions matching TRBD2. This CDR3 region has 14 residues. J gave up 6 bases and V 6 bases, and 7 bases lay outside the gene matches. The germline V gene has CDR1 ENHRY and CDR2 SYGVKD.

This clonotype showed up many times. V gene TRBV28 combines with J gene TRBJ2-5; TRBD2 is a possible D gene (6 bases). The CDR3 is 15 residues long. In germline, CDR1 is MDHEN, CDR2 SYDVKM. V was shortened by 7 bases and J by 0 bases, with 15 bases between the two germline ends. CDR3 sequence: CASKEAGGYQETQYF. Written as DNA, the CDR3 is TGTGCCAGCAAAGAGGCCGGGGGATACCAAGAGACCCAGTACTTC.

This clonotype showed up many times. The CDR3 reads CASSAGLAGAHLSNEQFF. The CDR3 region has the DNA TGTGCCAGCAGCGCCGGACTAGCGGGGGCACACCTAAGCAATGAGCAGTTCTTC. The gene calls are TRBV9 and TRBJ2-1; TRBD2 matches at 13 bases. V lost 3 bases to trimming and J lost 6 bases; unmatched junction nucleotides: 12. The CDR3 spans 18 residues. Per the germline V gene, CDR1 is SGDLS and CDR2 is YYNGEE.

This clonotype was recorded at least ten times. The chain has TRBV3-1 and TRBJ2-5; D remains ambiguous. The germline V gene has CDR1 LGHDT and CDR2 YNNKEL (reference sequence). V was clipped by 0 bases and J by 5 bases, with 13 bases between them. The CDR3 has 15 amino acids. The CDR3 region has the DNA TGTGCCAGCAGCCAAGATGTCCTCCCACGGGAGACCCAGTACTTC. Translated: CASSQDVLPRETQYF.

This clonotype was counted at least ten times. The chain recombines TRBV12-3 or TRBV12-4 with TRBJ1-2, with 11 bases aligning to TRBD1. Germline trimming cut 5 bases from V and 6 bases from J; bases unmatched to any gene: 8. CDR3 length: 15 residues. The CDR3 region is CASSPSEDRGHGYTF. DNA for the CDR3: TGTGCCAGCAGTCCCTCCGAGGACAGGGGGCATGGCTACACCTTC.